The rows below give T cell receptor beta chains drawn from one sample of a study of human T cells and chemical hapten exposure. Using its own MiXCR run on the RACE reads, TCRdb lists one record per CDR3 protein. The repertoire includes around 300,000 distinct CDR3 sequences, just under 8% of them detected once, and roughly 1.2% sits in the top ten. The sequencing used whole blood, collected in connection with sensitization to the hapten diphenylcyclopropenone (DPC). The receptors shown here come from a man between 18 and 35 years old with alopecia areata. Some clones in this sample may be carry-over from other donors' samples. Both conserved end residues are part of each CDR3. A D gene is named only where the DNA matches it firmly. Clone size is given for some rows only: seen once, a few or many times, or a class if the clone is expanded.

clone_size	d_call	v_call	j_call	cdr3_nt	cdr3_aa
many	TRBD2	TRBV28	TRBJ2-3	TGTGCCAGCAGTTCTTCCAGCCCTTGGACTAGCGGGGGGGCCGGGGATACGCAGTATTTT	CASSSSSPWTSGGAGDTQYF
NA	NA	TRBV29-1	TRBJ1-1	TGCAGCGTTGAAGTGGTCAGGGGAGGTAAAGCTTTCTTT	CSVEVVRGGKAFF
many	TRBD2	TRBV10-3	TRBJ2-3	TGTGCCATCGCCGGGACTAGCGGGGTTCAGGGAATTAGTACGCAGTATTTT	CAIAGTSGVQGISTQYF
few	TRBD2	TRBV3-1	TRBJ2-5	TGTGCCAGCAGCCGGGGACTAGTTCCCACAGAGACCCAGTACTTC	CASSRGLVPTETQYF
many	NA	TRBV7-2	TRBJ1-1	TGTGCCAGCTCGTTAGAGGGGACGAACACTGAAGCTTTCTTT	CASSLEGTNTEAFF
many	NA	TRBV15	TRBJ1-1	TGTGCCACCAGCAGAGATTCCCCGGAGATCGAAGCTTTCTTT	CATSRDSPEIEAFF
few	NA	TRBV6-5	TRBJ2-3	TGTGCCAGCAGTTACATTGGCGGTGAAGCTGCTACGCAGTATTTT	CASSYIGGEAATQYF
NA	NA	TRBV5-1	TRBJ1-1	TGCGCCAGCAGCTTGGGAGTTATAGGGATCACTGAAGCTTTCTTT	CASSLGVIGITEAFF
few	TRBD2	TRBV7-3	TRBJ2-2	TGTGCCAGCAGACGGACTAGCGGAAACACCGGGGAGCTGTTTTTT	CASRRTSGNTGELFF
many	NA	TRBV3-1	TRBJ1-1	TGTGCCAGCAGCCAAGACAGTCCTGAAGCTTTCTTT	CASSQDSPEAFF
NA	NA	TRBV29-1	TRBJ1-1	TGCAGCACTGTAAGCGTTACAATGAACACTGAAGCTTTCTTT	CSTVSVTMNTEAFF
many	NA	TRBV11-3	TRBJ2-1	TGTGCCAGCAGCTTAGAAAGTCGACTTTGGTCTAACAATGAGCAGTTCTTC	CASSLESRLWSNNEQFF
NA	NA	TRBV7-8	TRBJ2-2	TGTGCCAGCAGCACCGGACTCGCCGGGGAGCTGTTTTTT	CASSTGLAGELFF
few	NA	TRBV4-3	TRBJ2-7	TGCGCCAGCAGCCAAGATCCGAGGGGCCCCTACGAGCAGTACTTC	CASSQDPRGPYEQYF
many	NA	TRBV20-1	TRBJ1-1	TGCAGTGCTAGGAATCGAGTCACTGAAGCTTTCTTT	CSARNRVTEAFF
NA	NA	TRBV12-3/TRBV12-4	TRBJ1-5	TGTGCCAGCAGTAACGAGGGGTTAGGCAATCAGCCCCAGCATTTT	CASSNEGLGNQPQHF
few	TRBD1	TRBV20-1	TRBJ2-3	TGCAGTGCTAGATCACGGACAGGGGAGACAGATACGCAGTATTTT	CSARSRTGETDTQYF
NA	NA	TRBV27	TRBJ1-5	TGTGCCAGCAGTTTAATAGGGGTATATCAGCCCCAGCATTTT	CASSLIGVYQPQHF
many	NA	TRBV7-9	TRBJ2-5	TGTGCCAGCAGCTTCGTGATCACACAAGAGACCCAGTACTTC	CASSFVITQETQYF
few	NA	TRBV3-1	TRBJ1-6	TGTGCCAGCAGCTCTTTCGACAGAAATTCACCCCTCCACTTT	CASSSFDRNSPLHF
NA	NA	TRBV6-2/TRBV6-3	TRBJ2-3	TGTGCCAGCAGAATATTAGACCTACCAGATACGCAGTATTTT	CASRILDLPDTQYF
NA	NA	TRBV19	TRBJ1-2	TGTGCCAGTAGTATACTTGACGCAAGGGGCTACACCTTC	CASSILDARGYTF
NA	NA	TRBV10-3	TRBJ1-2	TGTGCCATCAGTGAGACAGGGACGGAACCTGCTAACTATGGCTACACCTTC	CAISETGTEPANYGYTF
many	NA	TRBV20-1	TRBJ2-1	TGCAGTGCCCGGACGGACAGCTCCTACAATGAGCAGTTCTTC	CSARTDSSYNEQFF
many	NA	TRBV6-2/TRBV6-3	TRBJ2-1	TGTGCCAGCAGTTACCTCAGGGAAGGTGAGCAGTTCTTC	CASSYLREGEQFF
NA	NA	TRBV11-2	TRBJ2-3	TGTGCCAGCAGCCCAGTGGGCAGCCACACAGATACGCAGTATTTT	CASSPVGSHTDTQYF
NA	TRBD1	TRBV5-5	TRBJ1-2	TGTGCCAGCAGCTTGAGCACAGGGGTTGGCTACACCTTC	CASSLSTGVGYTF
NA	TRBD2	TRBV5-1	TRBJ2-1	TGCGCCAGCAGCCCGAGCGGGGGCCCGACCAGGGAGCAGTTCTTC	CASSPSGGPTREQFF
many	NA	TRBV29-1	TRBJ1-1	TGCAGCGTTGAAGCGGGGGGCTGGCTGGGCTTT	CSVEAGGWLGF
once	NA	TRBV7-9	TRBJ2-3	TGTGCCAGCAGCTTAGCGCTGACATCCGAGGATACGCAGTATTTT	CASSLALTSEDTQYF
NA	NA	TRBV7-9	TRBJ1-2	TGTGCCAGCAGCCCGCCGTCACAGGTGAGGCATGGCTACACCTTC	CASSPPSQVRHGYTF
many	NA	TRBV11-3	TRBJ2-2	TGTGCCAGCAGCTCCCAGGCAGGGGTGAACACCGGGGAGCTGTTTTTT	CASSSQAGVNTGELFF